This T cell receptor beta chain derives from a study of T cells in Graves' hyperthyroidism and ophthalmopathy. CDR3 length: 15 residues. Germline values: CDR1 WNHNN, CDR2 SYGVQD (reference sequence). J was trimmed by 0 bases and V by 2 bases; bases with no gene match: 4. Study-level findings and limits: Using 13 V-J features, a model discriminated ophthalmopathy from stable hyperthyroidism.

RNA transcripts gave rise to amplified TCR beta CDR3 regions. A set of HTBI primers served as the primers for a first-round RT-PCR of the TCR CDR3. TCRdb redid the calling of the multiplex PCR reads with MiXCR, one entry per CDR3 protein. The sample contains about 400,000 distinct CDR3 sequences, around 13% of which appear only once. Stability of Graves' hyperthyroidism was defined as absent ophthalmopathy progression within 18 months. A patient was excluded if there was uncontrolled infection, other autoimmune disease, pregnancy or lactation. Diagnoses were established using clinical symptoms, serum thyroxine and TRAb, thyroid ultrasound and orbital computed tomography. With respect to this clonotype: Its antigen remains unknown.

This receptor was taken from a young woman with Graves' hyperthyroidism. Sequencing was carried out using blood. The chain is built from TRBV10-1 and TRBJ2-7, with 7 bases fitting TRBD1. CDR3 in amino acids: CASSETRDSSYEQYF. The CDR3 DNA follows: TGCGCCAGCAGTGAGACCCGGGACAGCTCCTACGAGCAGTACTTC.